This T cell receptor beta chain stems from a study of blood T cell repertoires in COVID-19. Across the whole study: The United States, Italy and Spain provided the acute and convalescent COVID-19 samples. The cDNA or gDNA used as material had been derived from T cells, B-cell-depleted T cells, or PBMCs.

The CDR3 runs to 14 residues. CDR1 PRHDT and CDR2 FYEKMQ come from the germline V gene (reference sequence). V was shortened by 5 bases and J by 6 bases, with 16 bases between the two germline ends. Per the study methods: The authors estimated nucleated cell counts from reference gene primer amplification. Profiled with immunoSEQ multiplex PCR; TCRdb holds only in-frame clones, not every one. That table is the source of V, J and clone size, and D and trimming were worked out from the DNA. Seen here are roughly 110,000 clones, less than 90% observed once, and the top ten hold roughly 4.3%. The V and J genes are TRBV13 and TRBJ1-2; D gene ambiguous. The TCR was taken from a human donor in a cohort sampled during active COVID-19. Sequenced input: peripheral blood. The CDR3 spells CASSAGRVLNGYTF. DNA for the CDR3: TGTGCCAGCAGCGCGGGGAGGGTTCTAAATGGCTACACCTTC.